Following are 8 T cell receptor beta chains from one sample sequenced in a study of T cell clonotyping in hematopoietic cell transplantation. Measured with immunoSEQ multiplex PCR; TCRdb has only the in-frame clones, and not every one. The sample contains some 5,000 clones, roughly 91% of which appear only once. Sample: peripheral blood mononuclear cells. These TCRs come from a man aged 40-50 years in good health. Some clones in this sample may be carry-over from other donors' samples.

CDR3 amino acids: CASSLTGVRNTEAFF. The CDR3 DNA reads as TGTGCCAGCAGCCTGACAGGGGTTAGGAACACTGAAGCTTTCTTT. The chain employs TRBV7-9 and TRBJ1-1; TRBD1 matches at 8 bases. Germline-derived CDR1 and CDR2 are SEHNR and FQNEAQ (reference sequence). There are 15 residues in the CDR3. V was clipped by 5 bases and J by 1 base; unmatched bases: 6.

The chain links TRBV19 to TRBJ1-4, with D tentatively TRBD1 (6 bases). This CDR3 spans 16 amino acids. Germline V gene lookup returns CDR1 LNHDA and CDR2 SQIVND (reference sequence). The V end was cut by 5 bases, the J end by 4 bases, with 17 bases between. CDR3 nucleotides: TGTGCCAGTAGTTCTACTCCGGGACACTTTAATGAAAAACTGTTTTTT. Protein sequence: CASSSTPGHFNEKLFF.

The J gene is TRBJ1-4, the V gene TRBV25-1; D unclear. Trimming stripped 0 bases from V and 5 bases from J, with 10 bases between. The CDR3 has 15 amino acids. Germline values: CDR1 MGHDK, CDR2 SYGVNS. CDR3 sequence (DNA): TGTGCCAGCAGTGAATATCGGGTGGGCAATGAAAAACTGTTTTTT. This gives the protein CASSEYRVGNEKLFF.

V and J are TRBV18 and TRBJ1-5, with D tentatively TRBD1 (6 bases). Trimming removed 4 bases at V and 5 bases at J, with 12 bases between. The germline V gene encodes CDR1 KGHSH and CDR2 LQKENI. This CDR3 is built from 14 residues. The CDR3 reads CASSQGGADQPQHF. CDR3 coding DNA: TGTGCCAGCTCACAGGGGGGGGCGGATCAGCCCCAGCATTTT.

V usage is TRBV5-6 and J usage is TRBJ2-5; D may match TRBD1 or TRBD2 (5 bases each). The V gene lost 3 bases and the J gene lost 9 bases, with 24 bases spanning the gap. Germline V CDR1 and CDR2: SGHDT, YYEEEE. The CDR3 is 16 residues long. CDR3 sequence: CASSSQKGPLPIAQYF. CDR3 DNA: TGTGCCAGCAGCTCTCAAAAGGGACCGCTCCCGATCGCCCAGTACTTC.

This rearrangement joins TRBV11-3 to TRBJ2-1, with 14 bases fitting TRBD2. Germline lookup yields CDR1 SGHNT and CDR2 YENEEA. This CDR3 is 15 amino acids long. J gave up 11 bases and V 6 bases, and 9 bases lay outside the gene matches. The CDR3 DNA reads TGTGCCAGCAGTTTCGCGGGACTAGCGGGAGCGAAGCAGTTCTTC. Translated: CASSFAGLAGAKQFF.

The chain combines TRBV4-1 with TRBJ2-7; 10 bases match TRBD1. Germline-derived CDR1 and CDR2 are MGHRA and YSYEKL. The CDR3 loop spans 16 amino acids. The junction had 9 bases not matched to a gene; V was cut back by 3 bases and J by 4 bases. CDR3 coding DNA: TGCGCCAGCAGCCAGGGAGGGGGACAGGGGAAGTACGAGCAGTACTTC. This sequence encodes CASSQGGGQGKYEQYF.

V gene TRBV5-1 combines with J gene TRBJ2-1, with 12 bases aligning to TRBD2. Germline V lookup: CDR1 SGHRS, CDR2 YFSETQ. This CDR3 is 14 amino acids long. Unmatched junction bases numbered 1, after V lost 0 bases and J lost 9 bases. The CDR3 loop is CASSLGLAGVEQFF. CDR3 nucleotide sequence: TGCGCCAGCAGCTTGGGACTAGCGGGAGTTGAGCAGTTCTTC.